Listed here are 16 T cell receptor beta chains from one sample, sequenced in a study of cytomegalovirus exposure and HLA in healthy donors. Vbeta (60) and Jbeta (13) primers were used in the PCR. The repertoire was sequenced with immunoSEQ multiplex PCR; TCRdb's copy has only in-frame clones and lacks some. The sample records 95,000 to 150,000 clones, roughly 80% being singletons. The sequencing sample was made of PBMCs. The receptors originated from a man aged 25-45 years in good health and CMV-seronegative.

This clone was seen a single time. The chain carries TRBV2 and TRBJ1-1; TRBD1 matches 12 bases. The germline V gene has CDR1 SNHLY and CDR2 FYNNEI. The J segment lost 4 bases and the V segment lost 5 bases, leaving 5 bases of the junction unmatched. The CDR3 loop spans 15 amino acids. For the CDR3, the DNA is TGTGCCAGCAGTCCTGGGACAGGGGGCTTCACTGAAGCTTTCTTT. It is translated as CASSPGTGGFTEAFF.

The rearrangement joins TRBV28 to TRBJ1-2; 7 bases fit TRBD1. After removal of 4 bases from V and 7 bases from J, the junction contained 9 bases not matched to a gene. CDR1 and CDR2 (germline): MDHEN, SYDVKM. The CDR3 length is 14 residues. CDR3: CASSYRDRESGYTF. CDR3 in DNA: TGTGCCAGCAGTTACCGGGACAGAGAAAGTGGCTACACCTTC.

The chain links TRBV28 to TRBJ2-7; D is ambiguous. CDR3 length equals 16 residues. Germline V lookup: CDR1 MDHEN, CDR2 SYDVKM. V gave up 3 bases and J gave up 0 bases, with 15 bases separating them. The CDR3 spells CASSLGRSVSSYEQYF. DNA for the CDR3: TGTGCCAGCAGTTTGGGCAGGTCGGTTAGCTCCTACGAGCAGTACTTC.

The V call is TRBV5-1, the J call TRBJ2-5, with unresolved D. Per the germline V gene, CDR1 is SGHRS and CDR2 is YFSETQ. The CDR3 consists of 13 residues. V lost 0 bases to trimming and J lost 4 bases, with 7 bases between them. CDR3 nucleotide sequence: TGCGCCAGCAGCTTGGCCAACGGAGAGACCCAGTACTTC. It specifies CASSLANGETQYF. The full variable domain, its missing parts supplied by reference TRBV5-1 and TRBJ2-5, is KAGVTQTPRYLIKTRGQQVTLSCSPISGHRSVSWYQQTPGQGLQFLFEYFSETQRNKGNFPGRFSGRQFSNSRSEMNVSTLELGDSALYLCASSLANGETQYFGPGTRLLVL.

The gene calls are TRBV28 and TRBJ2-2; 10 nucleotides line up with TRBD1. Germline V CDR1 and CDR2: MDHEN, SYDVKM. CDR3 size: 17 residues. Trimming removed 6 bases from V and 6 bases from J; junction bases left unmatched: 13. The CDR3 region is CASSEQGQGYRAGELFF. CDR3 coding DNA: TGTGCCAGCAGCGAGCAGGGACAGGGGTATCGGGCCGGGGAGCTGTTTTTT.

The CDR3 bases are TGTGCCAGCAGCTTAGGTTCCGGGACAGATACGCAGTATTTT. It encodes CASSLGSGTDTQYF. The J gene is TRBJ2-3, the V gene TRBV11-2; no reliable D call. CDR1 is SGHAT, CDR2 FQNNGV, per germline. The CDR3 consists of 14 residues. Trimming pared 1 base from V and 3 bases from J, leaving 8 bases between. The complete variable domain, with remaining parts taken from reference TRBV11-2 and TRBJ2-3, reads EAGVAQSPRYKIIEKRQSVAFWCNPISGHATLYWYQQILGQGPKLLIQFQNNGVVDDSQLPKDRFSAERLKGVDSTLKIQPAKLEDSAVYLCASSLGSGTDTQYFGPGTRLTVL.

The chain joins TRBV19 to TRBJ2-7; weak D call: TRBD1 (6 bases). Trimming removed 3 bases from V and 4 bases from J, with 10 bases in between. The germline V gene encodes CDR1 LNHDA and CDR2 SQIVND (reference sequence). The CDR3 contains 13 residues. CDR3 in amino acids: CASSILGQYEQYF. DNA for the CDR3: TGTGCCAGTAGTATCCTCGGACAGTACGAGCAGTACTTC.

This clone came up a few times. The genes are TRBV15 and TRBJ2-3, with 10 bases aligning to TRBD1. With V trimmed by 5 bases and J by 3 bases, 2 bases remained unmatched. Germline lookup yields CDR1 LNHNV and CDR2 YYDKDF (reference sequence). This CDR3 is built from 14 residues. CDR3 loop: CATSGDRGTDTQYF. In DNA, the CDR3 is TGTGCCACCAGCGGGGACAGGGGAACAGATACGCAGTATTTT. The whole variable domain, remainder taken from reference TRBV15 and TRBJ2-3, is DAMVIQNPRYQVTQFGKPVTLSCSQTLNHNVMYWYQQKSSQAPKLLFHYYDKDFNNEADTPDNFQSRRPNTSFCFLDIRSPGLGDTAMYLCATSGDRGTDTQYFGPGTRLTVL.

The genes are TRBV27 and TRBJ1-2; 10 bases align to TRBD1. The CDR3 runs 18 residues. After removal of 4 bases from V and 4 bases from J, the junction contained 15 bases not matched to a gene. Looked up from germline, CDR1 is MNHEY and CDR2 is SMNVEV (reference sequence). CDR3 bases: TGTGCCAGCAGTTCGTACCGGGACAGGGGAATAACCAGCTATGGCTACACCTTC. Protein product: CASSSYRDRGITSYGYTF.

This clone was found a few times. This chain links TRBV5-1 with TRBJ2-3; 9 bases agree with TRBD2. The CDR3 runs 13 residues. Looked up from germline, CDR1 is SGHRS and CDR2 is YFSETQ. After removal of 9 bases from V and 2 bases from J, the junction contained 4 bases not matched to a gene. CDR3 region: CATAGGYTDTQYF. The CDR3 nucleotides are TGCGCCACGGCGGGGGGGTACACAGATACGCAGTATTTT. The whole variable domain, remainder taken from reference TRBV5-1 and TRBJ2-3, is KAGVTQTPRYLIKTRGQQVTLSCSPISGHRSVSWYQQTPGQGLQFLFEYFSETQRNKGNFPGRFSGRQFSNSRSEMNVSTLELGDSALYLCATAGGYTDTQYFGPGTRLTVL.

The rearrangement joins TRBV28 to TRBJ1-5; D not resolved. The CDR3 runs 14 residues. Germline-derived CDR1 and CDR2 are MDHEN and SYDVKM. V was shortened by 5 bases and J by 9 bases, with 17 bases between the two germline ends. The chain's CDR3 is CASSPRGGTRPQHF. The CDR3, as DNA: TGTGCCAGCAGTCCCCGGGGAGGCACAAGGCCCCAGCATTTT.

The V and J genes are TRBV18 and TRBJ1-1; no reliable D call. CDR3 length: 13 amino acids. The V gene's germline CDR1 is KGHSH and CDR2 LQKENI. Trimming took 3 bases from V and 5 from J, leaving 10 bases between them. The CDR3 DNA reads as TGTGCCAGCTCACCGGCTAGTTTGACTGAAGCTTTCTTT. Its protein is CASSPASLTEAFF.

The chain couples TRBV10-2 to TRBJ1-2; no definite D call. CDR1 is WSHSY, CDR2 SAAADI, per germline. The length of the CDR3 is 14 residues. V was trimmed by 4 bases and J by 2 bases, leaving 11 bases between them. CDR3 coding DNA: TGCGCCAGCAGTGTTTCTCAGATAAACTATGGCTACACCTTC. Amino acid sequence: CASSVSQINYGYTF.

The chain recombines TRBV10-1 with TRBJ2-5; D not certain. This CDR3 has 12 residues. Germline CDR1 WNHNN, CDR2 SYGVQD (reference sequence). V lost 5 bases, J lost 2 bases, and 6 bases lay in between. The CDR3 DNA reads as TGCGCCAGCAGTTCAGAACAAGAGACCCAGTACTTC. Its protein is CASSSEQETQYF.

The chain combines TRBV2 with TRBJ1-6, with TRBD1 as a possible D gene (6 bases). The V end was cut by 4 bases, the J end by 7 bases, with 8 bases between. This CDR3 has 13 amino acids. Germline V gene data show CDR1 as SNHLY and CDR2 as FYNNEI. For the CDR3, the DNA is TGTGCCAGCAGTGCCGACAGGAATTCACCCCTCCACTTT. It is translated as CASSADRNSPLHF. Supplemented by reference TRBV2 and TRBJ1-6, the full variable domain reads EPEVTQTPSHQVTQMGQEVILRCVPISNHLYFYWYRQILGQKVEFLVSFYNNEISEKSEIFDDQFSVERPDGSNFTLKIRSTKLEDSAMYFCASSADRNSPLHFGNGTRLTVT.

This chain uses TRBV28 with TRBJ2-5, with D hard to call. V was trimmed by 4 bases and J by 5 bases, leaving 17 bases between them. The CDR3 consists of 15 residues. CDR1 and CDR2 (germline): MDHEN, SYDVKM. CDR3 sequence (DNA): TGTGCCAGCAGTTCTACCCGACAAAATCGGGAGACCCAGTACTTC. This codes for CASSSTRQNRETQYF.